This TCR beta chain was obtained from a study of CD8+ T cells in alopecia areata. For the study at large: Each of the treated patients was given oral tofacitinib, 5 to 10 mg twice daily, for moderate-to-severe alopecia areata. Whole-study findings and limits: Between patients, shared TCR sequences were less clear than in mice. This was possibly due in part to HLA diversity in the patient population.

The sequencing template was cDNA reverse transcribed from extracted RNA. Some clones are missing from TCRdb's copy, which holds only in-frame ones; the method was immunoSEQ multiplex PCR. The table has 80,000 to 100,000 clones, less than 50% seen once. The CDR3 covers 13 residues. CDR1 is SQVTM, CDR2 ANQGSEA, per germline. V was pared by 3 bases and J by 8 bases, with 8 bases of the junction left unmatched. This clone showed up just a few times. Its specificity is unknown. This rearrangement joins TRBV29-1 to TRBJ1-1, with TRBD1 identical over 8 bases. This sequence was found in a human donor with alopecia areata. Sequenced: CD4+ T cells sorted from blood. Here the CDR3 reads CSVEEAGGSEAFF. CDR3 sequence (DNA): TGCAGCGTTGAGGAGGCAGGGGGCTCAGAAGCTTTCTTT.